One sample yielded the 18 T cell receptor beta chains listed below, sequenced in a study of shared clonotypes between healthy human individuals. The protocol was immunoSEQ multiplex PCR, while the TCRdb copy is restricted to in-frame clones and leaves out a portion. The table has over 2 million clones, just under 95% seen once; the top ten hold approximately 0.41%. The sample was naive CD4+ T cells from PBMCs. Described subset: CD45RA+ positively selected. The receptors originated from a man younger than 35 in good health. Some clones in this sample may be carry-over from other donors' samples.

The V and J genes are TRBV5-1 and TRBJ1-1; perhaps TRBD1 as D (6 bases). The CDR3 is 13 residues long. V was pared by 0 bases and J by 10 bases, with 13 bases between. In germline, CDR1 is SGHRS, CDR2 YFSETQ. CDR3 amino acids: CASSLGAGEGAFF. CDR3 bases: TGCGCCAGCAGCTTGGGGGCAGGGGAAGGAGCTTTCTTT. Full variable domain (rest looked up from reference TRBV5-1 and TRBJ1-1): KAGVTQTPRYLIKTRGQQVTLSCSPISGHRSVSWYQQTPGQGLQFLFEYFSETQRNKGNFPGRFSGRQFSNSRSEMNVSTLELGDSALYLCASSLGAGEGAFFGQGTRLTVV.

This clone showed up just once. The chain recombines TRBV15 with TRBJ1-1; TRBD1 is a possible D gene (6 bases). The germline V and J ends were trimmed by 5 bases and 1 base, with 11 bases remaining between them. CDR3 size: 14 residues. Germline CDR1 LNHNV, CDR2 YYDKDF (reference sequence). The CDR3 sequence is CATSRQDRNTEAFF. DNA of the CDR3: TGTGCCACCAGCCGTCAGGACAGGAACACTGAAGCTTTCTTT.

As to this clone: This sample includes further DNA sequences coding for the same CDR3. The chain joins TRBV2 to TRBJ2-3, with 7 bases aligning to TRBD1. Germline CDR1 is SNHLY and CDR2 is FYNNEI. CDR3 length equals 13 residues. Trimming took 8 bases from V and 0 from J; bases not matched to a gene: 2. CDR3 loop: CASSGQSTDTQYF. The CDR3 nucleotides read TGTGCCAGCTCGGGACAGAGCACAGATACGCAGTATTTT.

In regard to this clone: The same CDR3 also results from other DNA sequences found in this sample. This chain links TRBV5-1 with TRBJ2-7; D gene unclear. This CDR3 has 13 amino acids. The V end lost 0 bases, the J end lost 6 bases, and 10 bases lay between the germline ends. Germline-derived CDR1 and CDR2 are SGHRS and YFSETQ. CDR3 loop: CASSLGAPGEQYF. The CDR3, as DNA: TGCGCCAGCAGCTTGGGGGCCCCAGGCGAGCAGTACTTC.

This chain connects TRBV2 to TRBJ1-5; possible D gene TRBD1, 6 bases. Germline V CDR1 and CDR2: SNHLY, FYNNEI. V was trimmed by 6 bases and J by 0 bases, leaving 21 bases between them. The CDR3 spans 18 residues. The CDR3 loop reads CASSGGHAKGDSNQPQHF. DNA for the CDR3: TGTGCCAGCAGCGGCGGACACGCCAAGGGGGATAGCAATCAGCCCCAGCATTTT.

The chain combines TRBV6-5 with TRBJ1-1; no reliable D call. The length of the CDR3 is 14 residues. Trimming took 5 bases from V and 0 from J, leaving 10 bases between them. Germline V lookup: CDR1 MNHEY, CDR2 SVGAGI. In DNA, the CDR3 is TGTGCCAGCAGTGAAGGACGACTGAACACTGAAGCTTTCTTT. Encoded protein: CASSEGRLNTEAFF.

V is TRBV29-1 and J is TRBJ2-7, with TRBD2 matching 9 bases. Per the germline V gene, CDR1 is SQVTM and CDR2 is ANQGSEA. The J segment lost 2 bases and the V segment lost 7 bases, leaving 3 bases of the junction unmatched. The CDR3 runs to 12 residues. Here the CDR3 reads CSAAGGAYEQYF. The CDR3 DNA is TGCAGCGCAGCGGGGGGCGCCTACGAGCAGTACTTC.

About this clone itself: This sample also contains other DNA sequences that code for the same CDR3. The CDR3 DNA reads as TGTGCCAGCAGCGTTACAGATACGCAGTATTTT. Amino acid sequence: CASSVTDTQYF. The chain combines TRBV5-4 with TRBJ2-3; D call uncertain. Germline V CDR1 and CDR2: SGHNT, YYREEE (reference sequence). The ends were cut back, 4 bases at V and 3 bases at J, with 3 bases in the middle. The CDR3 is 11 amino acids.

This sequence joins TRBV25-1 and TRBJ2-4; 9 bases are a match to TRBD2. Trimming removed 7 bases from V and 4 bases from J; junction bases left unmatched: 8. Germline loops: CDR1 MGHDK, CDR2 SYGVNS. The CDR3 runs to 15 residues. CDR3 DNA: TGTGCCAGCACTCGGGTAGCGGGAGAGAAAAACATTCAGTACTTC. This sequence encodes CASTRVAGEKNIQYF.

The chain uses TRBV11-2 and TRBJ2-2, with D hard to call. In germline, CDR1 is SGHAT, CDR2 FQNNGV. Trimming took off 2 bases at V and 6 bases at J, with 16 bases between the two ends. The CDR3 contains 16 residues. This chain's CDR3 is CASSLFTEALSGELFF. The CDR3 nucleotides read TGTGCCAGCAGCTTATTCACAGAAGCTTTGTCCGGGGAGCTGTTTTTT.

This chain connects TRBV6-1 to TRBJ1-1; 9 positions agree with TRBD1. This CDR3 is built from 15 residues. Germline values: CDR1 MNHNS, CDR2 SASEGT. With V trimmed by 4 bases and J by 1 base, 4 bases remained unmatched. Here the CDR3 reads CASSGEQGANTEAFF. CDR3 sequence (DNA): TGTGCCAGCAGTGGGGAACAGGGGGCGAACACTGAAGCTTTCTTT.

Turning to this clone: Other DNA sequences of this sample code for an identical CDR3. This chain links TRBV27 with TRBJ2-3; tentative D call: TRBD1 (6 bases). This CDR3 has 13 residues. The germline gives CDR1 MNHEY, CDR2 SMNVEV (reference sequence). V was clipped by 6 bases and J by 6 bases, with 13 bases between them. This chain's CDR3 is CASRPTGTDTQYF. CDR3 nucleotides: TGTGCCAGCAGGCCCACAGGGACGGATACGCAGTATTTT.

This chain uses TRBV10-1 with TRBJ2-7, with D possibly matching TRBD1 (6 bases). Trimming took off 6 bases at V and 1 base at J, with 16 bases between the two ends. Per germline, CDR1 WNHNN and CDR2 SYGVQD (reference sequence). The CDR3 consists of 15 residues. CDR3 bases: TGCGCCAGCAGCAAATCCGGGACACAATCCTACGAGCAGTACTTC. Encoded protein: CASSKSGTQSYEQYF.

The chain links TRBV18 to TRBJ1-4; 8 bases align to TRBD1. V was clipped by 3 bases and J by 8 bases; unmatched bases: 8. This CDR3 is built from 15 residues. The germline gives CDR1 KGHSH, CDR2 LQKENI. In DNA, the CDR3 is TGTGCCAGCTCACCGCGGACAGGGATTGGGGAAAAACTGTTTTTT. Protein: CASSPRTGIGEKLFF.

V usage is TRBV7-9 and J usage is TRBJ2-1; maybe TRBD2 (6 bases). V lost 5 bases, J lost 2 bases, and 16 bases lay in between. The CDR3 consists of 16 residues. CDR1 is SEHNR and CDR2 is FQNEAQ in the germline V gene (reference sequence). The CDR3 coding sequence is TGTGCCAGCAGCACGGACGGGAGAGGGACCTACAATGAGCAGTTCTTC. It is translated as CASSTDGRGTYNEQFF.

This clone has only one observation. Other DNA sequences in the sample encode the same CDR3. This chain joins TRBV7-3 and TRBJ2-5; no firm D call. Germline lookup yields CDR1 SGHTA and CDR2 FQGTGA. Trimming shortened V by 5 bases and J by 1 base, and 8 bases separated the two germline ends. CDR3 size: 13 residues. The CDR3 region is CASSRRAQETQYF. CDR3 coding DNA: TGTGCCAGCAGCCGTCGAGCCCAAGAGACCCAGTACTTC. Variable domain in full (rest from reference TRBV7-3 and TRBJ2-5): GAGVSQTPSNKVTEKGKYVELRCDPISGHTALYWYRQSLGQGPEFLIYFQGTGAADDSGLPNDRFFAVRPEGSVSTLKIQRTERGDSAVYLCASSRRAQETQYFGPGTRLLVL.

About this clone itself: The sample has other DNA sequences that encode this CDR3 too. The chain employs TRBV19 and TRBJ1-1, with TRBD1 as a possible D gene (5 bases). Germline V gene data show CDR1 as LNHDA and CDR2 as SQIVND (reference sequence). The CDR3 is made up of 14 amino acids. V dropped 5 bases and J dropped 0 bases, with 10 bases sitting between them. Here the CDR3 DNA reads TGTGCCAGTAGTGTGACAGTCCTGAACACTGAAGCTTTCTTT. Protein sequence: CASSVTVLNTEAFF.

The CDR3 DNA sequence: TGTGCCAGCGAAGGGCGTGGATCCAGGGACCATCCAGTCTACGAGCAGTACTTC. Amino acid sequence: CASEGRGSRDHPVYEQYF. V gene TRBV2 combines with J gene TRBJ2-7, with D perhaps given as TRBD1 or TRBD2 (5 bases each). Trimming cost V 8 bases and J 3 bases, with 29 bases left between them. This CDR3 is built from 18 residues. Germline V gene sequence: CDR1 SNHLY, CDR2 FYNNEI. Complete variable domain (other parts from reference TRBV2 and TRBJ2-7): EPEVTQTPSHQVTQMGQEVILRCVPISNHLYFYWYRQILGQKVEFLVSFYNNEISEKSEIFDDQFSVERPDGSNFTLKIRSTKLEDSAMYFCASEGRGSRDHPVYEQYFGPGTRLTVT.